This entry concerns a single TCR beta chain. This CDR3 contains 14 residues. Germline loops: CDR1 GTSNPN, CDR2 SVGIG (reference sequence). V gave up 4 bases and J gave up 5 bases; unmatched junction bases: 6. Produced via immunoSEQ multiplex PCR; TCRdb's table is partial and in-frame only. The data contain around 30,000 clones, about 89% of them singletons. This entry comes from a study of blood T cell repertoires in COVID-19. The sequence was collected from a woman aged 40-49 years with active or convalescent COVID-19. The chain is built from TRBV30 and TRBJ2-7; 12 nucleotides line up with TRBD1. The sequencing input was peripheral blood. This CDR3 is CAWTRDRGPHEQYF. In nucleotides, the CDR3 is TGTGCCTGGACCCGGGACAGGGGGCCGCACGAGCAGTACTTC. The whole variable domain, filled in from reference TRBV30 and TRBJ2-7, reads SQTIHQWPATLVQPVGSPLSLECTVEGTSNPNLYWYRQAAGRGLQLLFYSVGIGQISSEVPQNLSASRPQDRQFILSSKKLLLSDSGFYLCAWTRDRGPHEQYFGPGTRLTVT.